This T cell receptor beta chain was recovered during a study of type 1 and type 2 diabetes patients. For the study at large: Participants included type 1 and type 2 diabetes patients plus nondiabetic controls. A total of over 15,000,000 paired-end reads came from the whole study.

V lost 0 bases to trimming and J lost 8 bases, with 5 bases between them. Germline V gene lookup returns CDR1 MNHNY and CDR2 SVGAGI (reference sequence). This CDR3 has 12 residues. Diabetic patients met standard criteria for type 1 or type 2 diabetes. PCR was run on genomic DNA. A primer set of 30 forward and 13 reverse primers amplified the CDR3. TCRdb recomputed calls from the multiplex PCR reads with MiXCR, one row per CDR3 protein. Of around 300,000 distinct CDR3 sequences listed, more than 45% are singletons. This chain connects TRBV6-6 to TRBJ2-1; D is undetermined. The receptor comes from a man aged 18-30 years with type 2 diabetes. The sequencing input was peripheral blood mononuclear cells (PBMCs). CDR3 DNA sequence: TGTGCCAGCAGTTACTCGAGGTATGAGCAGTTCTTC. It encodes CASSYSRYEQFF.